This is a list of T cell receptor beta chains from one sample in a study of T cell clusters in autoimmune cytopenias. Reprocessing the multiplex PCR reads, TCRdb reports a single entry for every CDR3 protein and omits DNA. The listing records around 5,400 distinct CDR3 sequences. These data also featured in a second study, about T cell repertoires in aging, cancer and after chemotherapy.

The specimen sequenced was peripheral blood. The receptors were gathered from a human donor in good health. Both conserved end residues are part of each CDR3. Each record gives: V gene, J gene, clone size, CDR3 protein. The size field is filled for only some rows; it gives once, few, many or a size class.

TRBV29-1,TRBJ2-5,large,CSVVRLASTQETQYF
TRBV11-1,TRBJ1-1,NA,CASRVVTGVVTFF
TRBV20-1,TRBJ2-7,NA,CSGGPIYEQYF
TRBV27,TRBJ2-3,medium-sized,CATFQGDSTDTQYF
TRBV7-2,TRBJ1-2,NA,CASRRPGNYGYTF
TRBV18,TRBJ2-2,medium-sized,CASSPRGSRNTGELFF
TRBV12-3/TRBV12-4,TRBJ2-7,medium-sized,CASRRQGSNSYEQYF
TRBV7-9,TRBJ1-3,NA,CASSLVGESGNTIYF
TRBV27,TRBJ2-5,medium-sized,CASSWPDTPPGTQYF
TRBV5-5,TRBJ1-5,medium-sized,CASSGPGTEPNQPQHF
TRBV29-1,TRBJ1-1,medium-sized,CSGQGQENTEAFF
TRBV27,TRBJ2-7,medium-sized,CASSPLGAGGTYEQYF
TRBV12-3/TRBV12-4,TRBJ1-1,medium-sized,CASSLLGRDTEAFF
TRBV20-1,TRBJ2-5,NA,CSARGGEETQYF
TRBV25-1,TRBJ2-3,NA,CASSGTSGASGTQYF
TRBV15,TRBJ2-1,medium-sized,CATSRAEPEQFF
TRBV5-6,TRBJ1-4,medium-sized,CASSLAGGSDEKLFF
TRBV19,TRBJ2-1,medium-sized,CASSIPRTSVPNEQFF
TRBV11-2,TRBJ2-7,medium-sized,CASSLGRLSEQYF
TRBV6-6,TRBJ2-2,medium-sized,CASSPRDWNTGELFF
TRBV6-1,TRBJ2-7,medium-sized,CASSQTSGVSLSGEQYF
TRBV5-4,TRBJ1-1,NA,CASSPGAEFDYTEAFF
TRBV6-6,TRBJ2-7,NA,CASSYSTGLVEQYF
TRBV27,TRBJ1-5,medium-sized,CASSLSQGSQPQHF
TRBV7-2,TRBJ2-1,NA,CASSLAGTLYNEQFF
TRBV12-3/TRBV12-4,TRBJ2-1,NA,CASRRGTGGGDEQFF
TRBV29-1,TRBJ2-7,medium-sized,CSGGQGYEQYF
TRBV6-5,TRBJ2-2,medium-sized,CASSYPLAGGSGELFF
TRBV4-2,TRBJ2-7,NA,CASSYESGYEQYF
TRBV20-1,TRBJ2-5,NA,CSASANTGLETQYF
TRBV18,TRBJ2-7,medium-sized,CASSLGLENEQYF
TRBV6-2/TRBV6-3,TRBJ2-1,medium-sized,CASSLSYNEQFF
TRBV7-2,TRBJ2-1,NA,CASSLYAVGTGAYNEQFF
TRBV7-2,TRBJ1-2,NA,CASSFRQGNGYTF
TRBV6-2/TRBV6-3,TRBJ2-7,medium-sized,CASTSSYEQYF
TRBV27,TRBJ2-1,medium-sized,CASRAGTSGRTEQFF